This TCR beta chain was sequenced in a study of identical twins. Whole-study findings and limits: Abundant beta clonotypes from cord blood bore fewer insertions; memory repertoires lacked this pattern. Twins' surplus sharing was weaker for beta out-of-frame sequences. Part of the zero-insertion signal could reflect confounding by invariant MAIT and iNKT cells.

One entry per CDR3 protein, called by TCRdb with MiXCR from the 5' RACE reads. Among fewer than 900,000 distinct CDR3 sequences listed, around 21% were seen once. The CDR3 runs to 16 residues. V was trimmed by 6 bases and J by 7 bases, leaving 22 bases between them. From germline, CDR1 is MNHNS and CDR2 SASEGT. With regard to this clonotype: The antigen is unknown.

These same data were also listed under a study on T cells expressing NK-cell markers. That source notes: Also leading the CD3+CD56-NKG2C+ fraction in several donors were these clonotypes.

The genes are TRBV6-1 and TRBJ2-1; D unclear. The source material was PBMCs. This receptor was obtained from a woman aged 18-29 years in good health. The CDR3: CASRVVAEGPKNEQFF. Here the CDR3 DNA reads TGTGCCAGCAGAGTGGTCGCCGAAGGCCCTAAGAATGAGCAGTTCTTC.